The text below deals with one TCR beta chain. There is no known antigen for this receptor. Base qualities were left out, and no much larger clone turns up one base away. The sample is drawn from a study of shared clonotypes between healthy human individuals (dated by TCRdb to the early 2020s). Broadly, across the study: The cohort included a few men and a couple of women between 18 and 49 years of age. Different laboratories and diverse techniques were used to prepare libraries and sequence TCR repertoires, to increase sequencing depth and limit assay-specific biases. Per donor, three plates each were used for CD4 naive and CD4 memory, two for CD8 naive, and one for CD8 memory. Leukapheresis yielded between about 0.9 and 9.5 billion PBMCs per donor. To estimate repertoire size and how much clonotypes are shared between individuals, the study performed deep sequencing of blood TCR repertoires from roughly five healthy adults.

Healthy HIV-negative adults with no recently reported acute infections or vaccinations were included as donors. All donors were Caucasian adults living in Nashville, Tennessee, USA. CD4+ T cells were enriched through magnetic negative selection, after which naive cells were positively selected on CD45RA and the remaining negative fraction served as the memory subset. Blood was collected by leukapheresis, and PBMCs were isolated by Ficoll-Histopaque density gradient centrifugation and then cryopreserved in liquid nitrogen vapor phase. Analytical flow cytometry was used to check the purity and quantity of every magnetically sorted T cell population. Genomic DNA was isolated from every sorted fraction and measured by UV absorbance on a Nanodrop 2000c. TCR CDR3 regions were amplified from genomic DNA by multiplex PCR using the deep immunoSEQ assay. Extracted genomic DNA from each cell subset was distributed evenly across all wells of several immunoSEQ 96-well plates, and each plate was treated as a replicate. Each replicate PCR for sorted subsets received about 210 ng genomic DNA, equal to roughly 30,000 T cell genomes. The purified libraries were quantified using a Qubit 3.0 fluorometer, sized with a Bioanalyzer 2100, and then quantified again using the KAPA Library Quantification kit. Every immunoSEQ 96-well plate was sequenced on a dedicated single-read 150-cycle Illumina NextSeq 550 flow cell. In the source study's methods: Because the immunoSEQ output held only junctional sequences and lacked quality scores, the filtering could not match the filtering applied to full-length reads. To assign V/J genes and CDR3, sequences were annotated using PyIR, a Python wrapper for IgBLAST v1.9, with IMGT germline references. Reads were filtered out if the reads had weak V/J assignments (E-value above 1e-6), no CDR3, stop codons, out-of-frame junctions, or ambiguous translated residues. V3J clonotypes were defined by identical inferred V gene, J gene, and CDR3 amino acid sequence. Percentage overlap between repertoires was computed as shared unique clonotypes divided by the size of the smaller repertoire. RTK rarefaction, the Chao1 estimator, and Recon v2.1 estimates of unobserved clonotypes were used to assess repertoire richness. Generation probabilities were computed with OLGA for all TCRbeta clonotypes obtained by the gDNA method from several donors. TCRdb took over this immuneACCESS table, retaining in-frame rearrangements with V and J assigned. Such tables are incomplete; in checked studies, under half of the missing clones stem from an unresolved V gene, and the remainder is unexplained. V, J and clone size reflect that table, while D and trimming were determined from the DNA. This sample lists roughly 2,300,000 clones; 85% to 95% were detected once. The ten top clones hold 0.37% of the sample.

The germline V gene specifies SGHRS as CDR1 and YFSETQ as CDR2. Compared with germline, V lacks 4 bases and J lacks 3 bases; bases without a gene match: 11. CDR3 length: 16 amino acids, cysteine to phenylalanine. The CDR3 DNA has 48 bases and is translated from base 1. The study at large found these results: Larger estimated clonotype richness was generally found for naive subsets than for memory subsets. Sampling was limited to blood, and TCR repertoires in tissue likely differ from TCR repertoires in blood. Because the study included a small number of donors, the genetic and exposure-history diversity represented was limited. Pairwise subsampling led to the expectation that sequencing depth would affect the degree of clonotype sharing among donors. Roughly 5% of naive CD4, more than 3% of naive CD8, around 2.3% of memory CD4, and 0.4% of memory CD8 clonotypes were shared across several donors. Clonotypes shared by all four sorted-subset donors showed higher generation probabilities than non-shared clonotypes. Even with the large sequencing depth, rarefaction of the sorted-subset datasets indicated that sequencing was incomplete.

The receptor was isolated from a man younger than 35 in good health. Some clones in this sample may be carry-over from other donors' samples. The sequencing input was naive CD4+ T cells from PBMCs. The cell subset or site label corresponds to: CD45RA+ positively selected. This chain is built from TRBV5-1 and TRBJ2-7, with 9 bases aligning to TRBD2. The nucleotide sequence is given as TGCGCCAGCAGCGCCCGGAATGGGCGGGAGGGCTACGAGCAGTACTTC. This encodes CASSARNGREGYEQYF. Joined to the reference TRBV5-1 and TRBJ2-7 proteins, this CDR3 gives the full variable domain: KAGVTQTPRYLIKTRGQQVTLSCSPISGHRSVSWYQQTPGQGLQFLFEYFSETQRNKGNFPGRFSGRQFSNSRSEMNVSTLELGDSALYLCASSARNGREGYEQYFGPGTRLTVT.